Presented here are 29 T cell receptor beta chains from one specimen sequenced in a study of blood T cell repertoires in COVID-19. Generated by immunoSEQ multiplex PCR, the TCRdb table keeps only in-frame clones and is missing some. The sample yields roughly 43,000 clones, roughly 88% seen once. Material for sequencing was peripheral blood. These receptors all stem from a human donor in a cohort sampled during active COVID-19. The donor label of this sample is uncertain.

The rearrangement joins TRBV5-1 to TRBJ1-5; a weak D match, TRBD1 (6 bases). Per germline, CDR1 SGHRS and CDR2 YFSETQ. The length of the CDR3 is 18 residues. Trimming took 2 bases from V and 0 from J, leaving 18 bases between them. CDR3 sequence reads: CASSLKDSRDYSNQPQHF. The CDR3 bases are TGCGCCAGCAGCTTAAAGGACAGCCGAGACTATAGCAATCAGCCCCAGCATTTT.

V is TRBV2 and J is TRBJ2-2; 12 bases line up with TRBD2. Germline-derived CDR1 and CDR2 are SNHLY and FYNNEI. The CDR3 is 16 amino acids. V shed 4 bases and J 1 base; nucleotides not matched to a gene: 1. As DNA, the CDR3 is TGTGCCAGCAGTGGGACTAGCGGGGTGAACACCGGGGAGCTGTTTTTT. It encodes CASSGTSGVNTGELFF.

V usage is TRBV29-1 and J usage is TRBJ1-1; the D gene is possibly TRBD1 (5 bases). The V end lost 7 bases, the J end lost 2 bases, and 8 bases lay between the germline ends. Germline V lookup: CDR1 SQVTM, CDR2 ANQGSEA. CDR3 size: 11 residues. The CDR3 DNA sequence: TGCAGCGCGGACACAAACACTGAAGCTTTCTTT. It specifies CSADTNTEAFF.

This clone was counted a single time. DNA of the CDR3: TGTGCCTGGAGTGTAGTGTCGGCGGTGGGTTCACCCCTCCACTTT. Translation gives CAWSVVSAVGSPLHF. The chain is built from TRBV30 and TRBJ1-6; no reliable D call. V lost 0 bases and J 9 bases, leaving 15 bases between the germline ends. This CDR3 contains 15 residues. Germline CDR1 reads GTSNPN; CDR2 reads SVGIG (reference sequence).

CDR3 coding DNA: TGTGCCAGCAGCCAAGGAACAGTCTATGGCTACACCTTC. Translation: CASSQGTVYGYTF. The chain links TRBV4-2 to TRBJ1-2, with D unclear. CDR1 and CDR2 (germline): LGHNA, YNFKEQ. V shed 1 base and J shed 4 bases, with 7 bases lying between them. CDR3 length equals 13 residues.

The J gene is TRBJ1-5, the V gene TRBV19, with D maybe TRBD1 (6 bases). Germline V gene sequence: CDR1 LNHDA, CDR2 SQIVND (reference sequence). CDR3 size: 17 residues. Trimming took 5 bases from V and 4 from J, leaving 21 bases between them. This CDR3 is CASSSPGTYHFNQPQHF. The CDR3 DNA reads as TGTGCCAGTAGTTCCCCCGGGACATATCATTTTAATCAGCCCCAGCATTTT. Full variable domain (rest looked up from reference TRBV19 and TRBJ1-5): DGGITQSPKYLFRKEGQNVTLSCEQNLNHDAMYWYRQDPGQGLRLIYYSQIVNDFQKGDIAEGYSVSREKKESFPLTVTSAQKNPTAFYLCASSSPGTYHFNQPQHFGDGTRLSIL.

CDR3: CASSSPGGARTDTQYF. The CDR3 DNA is TGTGCCAGCAGTTCTCCCGGGGGGGCCAGGACAGATACGCAGTATTTT. V usage is TRBV27 and J usage is TRBJ2-3, with TRBD2 identical over 8 bases. V lost 4 bases, J lost 3 bases, and 9 bases stayed unmatched. The CDR3 contains 16 residues. The germline V gene has CDR1 MNHEY and CDR2 SMNVEV (reference sequence).

V and J are TRBV11-2 and TRBJ1-4; 7 bases match TRBD1. The CDR3 covers 16 residues. Germline CDR1 SGHAT, CDR2 FQNNGV. Germline trimming cut 4 bases from V and 0 bases from J; bases unmatched to any gene: 5. The CDR3 region is CASSSGTVATNEKLFF. As DNA, the CDR3 is TGTGCCAGCAGCTCCGGGACAGTTGCAACTAATGAAAAACTGTTTTTT.

A word on this clone: One junction end disagrees with the germline gene, perhaps due to a read error. The gene calls are TRBV29-1 and TRBJ1-2; no firm D call. This CDR3 contains 13 residues. CDR1 and CDR2 (germline): SQVTM, ANQGSEA. CDR3 sequence (DNA): TGCAGCGTGGAAGCTCGTGCTAACTATGGCTACACCTTC. It translates to CSVEARANYGYTF.

This clone was observed once. The gene calls are TRBV28 and TRBJ1-2, with 8 nucleotides matching TRBD1. V lost 5 bases to trimming and J lost 11 bases; unmatched junction nucleotides: 16. Per the germline V gene, CDR1 is MDHEN and CDR2 is SYDVKM. The CDR3 is made up of 15 amino acids. CDR3 nucleotides: TGTGCCAGCAGTCCATCACAGGGGGTAAGAATCGGATACACCTTC. This translates into CASSPSQGVRIGYTF.

The chain is built from TRBV20-1 and TRBJ2-4; D not certain. The V gene's germline CDR1 is DFQATT and CDR2 SNEGSKA (reference sequence). The V end was cut by 6 bases, the J end by 8 bases, with 11 bases between. This CDR3 has 11 amino acids. The CDR3 sequence is CSAEFHDIQYF. The CDR3 region has the DNA TGCAGTGCCGAGTTCCATGACATTCAGTACTTC.

V and J are TRBV4-1 and TRBJ2-1, with 10 bases aligning to TRBD1. The length of the CDR3 is 15 residues. V was clipped by 4 bases and J by 15 bases; unmatched bases: 15. Germline-derived CDR1 and CDR2 are MGHRA and YSYEKL. CDR3 DNA: TGCGCCAGCAGCCGACCGGACAGGGGGATGTCCCGTCCGTTCTTC. It specifies CASSRPDRGMSRPFF.

The CDR3 DNA sequence: TGTGCCAGCAGCATAGGACAGAGGCCATATGGCTACACCTTC. Translating it yields CASSIGQRPYGYTF. The gene calls are TRBV5-6 and TRBJ1-2; the D gene is possibly TRBD1 (6 bases). The CDR3 spans 14 residues. Trimming removed 4 bases from V and 5 bases from J, with 15 bases in between. Germline lookup yields CDR1 SGHDT and CDR2 YYEEEE. The full variable domain, its missing parts supplied by reference TRBV5-6 and TRBJ1-2, is DAGVTQSPTHLIKTRGQQVTLRCSPKSGHDTVSWYQQALGQGPQFIFQYYEEEERQRGNFPDRFSGHQFPNYSSELNVNALLLGDSALYLCASSIGQRPYGYTFGSGTRLTVV.

The chain recombines TRBV5-1 with TRBJ1-1; perhaps TRBD1 as D (6 bases). The CDR3 runs 15 residues. Trimming removed 3 bases from V and 2 bases from J, with 14 bases in between. Germline lookup yields CDR1 SGHRS and CDR2 YFSETQ. Here the CDR3 reads CASSSRAGVNTEAFF. In nucleotides, the CDR3 is TGCGCCAGCAGCTCTAGGGCAGGGGTTAACACTGAAGCTTTCTTT.

The chain is built from TRBV5-1 and TRBJ1-2; tentatively, D is TRBD1 (6 bases). The V end was cut by 0 bases, the J end by 1 base, with 10 bases between. This CDR3 is 15 amino acids long. The V gene's germline CDR1 is SGHRS and CDR2 YFSETQ. The CDR3 DNA reads as TGCGCCAGCAGCTTGGACAGGGTCCGTAACTATGGCTACACCTTC. Translation gives CASSLDRVRNYGYTF. Complete variable domain (other parts from reference TRBV5-1 and TRBJ1-2): KAGVTQTPRYLIKTRGQQVTLSCSPISGHRSVSWYQQTPGQGLQFLFEYFSETQRNKGNFPGRFSGRQFSNSRSEMNVSTLELGDSALYLCASSLDRVRNYGYTFGSGTRLTVV.

This chain joins TRBV9 and TRBJ2-2, with 12 positions matching TRBD2. CDR1 SGDLS and CDR2 YYNGEE come from the germline V gene. The J segment lost 6 bases and the V segment lost 4 bases, leaving 19 bases of the junction unmatched. This CDR3 contains 20 residues. The CDR3 spells CASSPNIRPLSSGGAGELFF. CDR3 coding DNA: TGTGCCAGCAGCCCAAACATAAGACCCCTGTCTAGCGGGGGGGCCGGGGAGCTGTTTTTT.

The CDR3 DNA is TGTGCCAGCAGCCAAGAGCCCCCCGGGACAGTTCAAGAGACCCAGTACTTC. This sequence encodes CASSQEPPGTVQETQYF. The chain recombines TRBV3-1 (or the pseudogene TRBV3-2) with TRBJ2-5, with 7 bases lining up with TRBD1. The CDR3 totals 17 residues. J lost 2 bases, V lost 0 bases, and 9 bases had no gene match. The germline V gene encodes CDR1 LGHDT and CDR2 YNNKEL (reference sequence).

V usage is TRBV20-1 and J usage is TRBJ2-1; tentative D call: TRBD2 (6 bases). The CDR3 is 11 residues long. Germline CDR1 DFQATT, CDR2 SNEGSKA (reference sequence). V was shortened by 5 bases and J by 9 bases, with 11 bases between the two germline ends. CDR3 residues: CSAPTSTEQFF. The CDR3 nucleotides read TGCAGTGCTCCGACTAGTACTGAGCAGTTCTTC.

The J gene is TRBJ2-7, the V gene TRBV7-8, with 8 nucleotides matching TRBD1. Germline V gene lookup returns CDR1 SGHVS and CDR2 FQNEAQ. This CDR3 has 15 residues. Losses at the gene ends were 1 base for V and 7 bases for J; bases not matched to a gene: 9. The CDR3: CASSLVPQGAGEQYF. CDR3 coding DNA: TGTGCCAGCAGCTTAGTCCCGCAGGGGGCAGGAGAGCAGTACTTC.

This sequence joins TRBV7-2 and TRBJ2-7; D remains ambiguous. CDR3 length: 13 amino acids. Trimming removed 0 bases at V and 3 bases at J, with 6 bases between. The germline CDR1 and CDR2 sequences are SGHTA and FQGNSA. This CDR3 reads CASSLAAHYEQYF. Here the CDR3 DNA reads TGTGCCAGCAGCTTAGCTGCACACTACGAGCAGTACTTC.

V usage is TRBV2 and J usage is TRBJ1-2; 9 bases map to TRBD1. This CDR3 region has 12 residues. Germline V CDR1 and CDR2: SNHLY, FYNNEI. The junction had 3 bases not matched to a gene; V was cut back by 4 bases and J by 9 bases. DNA of the CDR3: TGTGCCAGCAGTGGGGACAGGGAAAGCTACACCTTC. It codes for CASSGDRESYTF.

This clone was seen once. The V gene is TRBV18, the J gene TRBJ1-2; the match to TRBD1 covers 7 bases. CDR3 length equals 19 residues. The V gene's germline CDR1 is KGHSH and CDR2 LQKENI. With V trimmed by 1 base and J by 2 bases, 16 bases remained unmatched. Written as DNA, the CDR3 is TGTGCCAGCTCACCACGGAGCCTCCGGGACAGCGCCTGGAACTATGGCTACACCTTC. Amino acid sequence: CASSPRSLRDSAWNYGYTF.

V and J are TRBV6-5 and TRBJ2-5; 9 bases are shared with TRBD1. Germline CDR1 is MNHEY and CDR2 is SVGAGI. This CDR3 has 15 residues. The V gene end was trimmed by 5 bases and the J gene end by 1 base; junction bases not matched to a gene: 5. The DNA of the CDR3 is TGTGCCAGCAGTATGGGACAGGGCCCCCAAGAGACCCAGTACTTC. Translated, it gives CASSMGQGPQETQYF.

The V gene is TRBV11-1, the J gene TRBJ2-5, with D perhaps TRBD1 (6 bases). V lost 4 bases and J 4 bases, leaving 13 bases between the germline ends. CDR1 and CDR2 (germline): SGHAT, FQDESV (reference sequence). This CDR3 is 14 amino acids long. This chain's CDR3 is CASSSSGAGETQYF. The CDR3 DNA follows: TGTGCCAGCAGCTCCTCAGGGGCCGGAGAGACCCAGTACTTC.

This clone was seen a single time. The chain joins TRBV2 to TRBJ2-7; D is unresolved. V shed 4 bases and J shed 0 bases, with 10 bases lying between them. The CDR3 length is 14 residues. Germline CDR1 reads SNHLY; CDR2 reads FYNNEI. The CDR3: CASSGDSSSYEQYF. CDR3 coding DNA: TGTGCCAGCAGTGGTGACTCTAGCTCCTACGAGCAGTACTTC.

This clone showed up just a few times. This chain uses TRBV11-2 with TRBJ2-7; D ambiguous. Germline CDR1 and CDR2: SGHAT and FQNNGV. Trimming took off 3 bases at V and 3 bases at J, with 6 bases between the two ends. The CDR3 loop spans 12 amino acids. CDR3 nucleotides: TGTGCCAGCAGCTTCGCGGACTACGAGCAGTACTTC. Encoded protein: CASSFADYEQYF.

The V and J genes are TRBV21-1 and TRBJ1-1. TRBV21-1 is a pseudogene locus. The CDR3 sequence is 14 residues long. The CDR3 sequence: CARGGMTANTEAFF. For the CDR3, the DNA is TGTGCCAGGGGGGGGATGACAGCGAACACTGAAGCTTTCTTT.

This clone was detected a few times. The J gene is TRBJ2-2, the V gene TRBV6-5; possibly TRBD1 for D (7 bases). The CDR3 length is 16 residues. V lost 4 bases and J 4 bases, leaving 16 bases between the germline ends. The germline CDR1 and CDR2 sequences are MNHEY and SVGAGI. Here the CDR3 DNA reads TGTGCCAGCAGTTCCGACTTCAGGGGGGCCACCGGGGAGCTGTTTTTT. This sequence encodes CASSSDFRGATGELFF.

The chain combines TRBV19 with TRBJ2-1; 7 bases are shared with TRBD1. This CDR3 is 16 amino acids long. V shed 3 bases, J shed 0 bases, and the junction held 5 bases outside the gene matches. Per the germline V gene, CDR1 is LNHDA and CDR2 is SQIVND (reference sequence). CDR3: CASSITAGGSYNEQFF. In DNA form, the CDR3 reads TGTGCCAGTAGTATTACGGCAGGGGGCTCCTACAATGAGCAGTTCTTC.